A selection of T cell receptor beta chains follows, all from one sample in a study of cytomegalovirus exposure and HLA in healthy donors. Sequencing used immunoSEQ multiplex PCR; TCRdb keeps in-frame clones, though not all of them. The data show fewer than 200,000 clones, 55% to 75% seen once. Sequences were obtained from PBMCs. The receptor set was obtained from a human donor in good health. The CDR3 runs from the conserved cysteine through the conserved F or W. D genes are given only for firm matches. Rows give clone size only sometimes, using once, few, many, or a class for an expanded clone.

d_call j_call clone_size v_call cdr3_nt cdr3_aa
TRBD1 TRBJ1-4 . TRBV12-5 TGTGCTAGTGGGCGGACAGGGGCTGGAGAAAAACTGTTTTTT CASGRTGAGEKLFF
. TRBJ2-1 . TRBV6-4 TGTGCCAGCAGTGACTTGGGGGGGCCAAACAATGAGCAGTTCTTC CASSDLGGPNNEQFF
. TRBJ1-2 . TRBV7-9 TGTGCCAGCAGCGTCGACAGGCTTACCCTTCCCGGCTACACCTTC CASSVDRLTLPGYTF
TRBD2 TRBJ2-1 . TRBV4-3 TGCGCCAGCAGCCGCGGACTAGCGGGGGGGTACAATGAGCAGTTCTTC CASSRGLAGGYNEQFF
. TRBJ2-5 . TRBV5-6 TGTGCCAGCAGCTTGGGGCAGAGGCATGAGACCCAGTACTTC CASSLGQRHETQYF
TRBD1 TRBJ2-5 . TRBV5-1 TGCGCCAGCAGCTTGGAGGGGGCCAAACAAGAGACCCAGTACTTC CASSLEGAKQETQYF
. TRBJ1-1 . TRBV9 TGTGCCAGCAGCCCCCGGGGGTTGGACACTGAAGCTTTCTTT CASSPRGLDTEAFF
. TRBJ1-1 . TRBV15 TGTGCCACCAGCAGAGATCAGGAGAACACTGAAGCTTTCTTT CATSRDQENTEAFF
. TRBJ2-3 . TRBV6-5 TGTGCCAGCAGTTACGGGAGTAACACAGATACGCAGTATTTT CASSYGSNTDTQYF
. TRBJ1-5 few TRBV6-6 TGTGCCAGCAGTTACGACAGGACAGCCACCAATCAGCCCCAGCATTTT CASSYDRTATNQPQHF
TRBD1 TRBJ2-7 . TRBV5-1 TGCGCCAGCAGCCGGGACAGGGGGCGCGAGCAGTACTTC CASSRDRGREQYF
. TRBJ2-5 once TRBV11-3 TGTGCCAGCAGCCCTACGCGGGGCGTGGAGACCCAGTACTTC CASSPTRGVETQYF
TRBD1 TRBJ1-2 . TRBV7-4 TGTGCCAGCAGCTCCGGACCGGGACAGGGTGCGTGCTACACCTTC CASSSGPGQGACYTF
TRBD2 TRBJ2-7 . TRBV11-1 TGTGCCAGCAGCGGGACTAGCGGGGGCTACGAGCAGTACTTC CASSGTSGGYEQYF
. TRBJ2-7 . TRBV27 TGTGCCAGCAGTCCTGACCGTGGAGCGCGATACTACGAGCAGTACTTC CASSPDRGARYYEQYF
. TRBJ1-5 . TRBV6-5 TGTGCCAGCAGTTACTCGAGAAGCCAACCCCAGCATTTT CASSYSRSQPQHF
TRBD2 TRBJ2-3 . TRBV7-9 TGTGCCAGCAGCCAAAGCGGGGGGTCCAGCACAGATACGCAGTATTTT CASSQSGGSSTDTQYF
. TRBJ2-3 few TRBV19 TGTGCCAGTAGTTCAGGAGGGGCTAGCGCGGCAGATACGCAGTATTTT CASSSGGASAADTQYF
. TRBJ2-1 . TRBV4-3 TGCGCCAGCAGCCAAGATGGCTTGCGGGGGCGCCTTGAGCAGTTCTTC CASSQDGLRGRLEQFF
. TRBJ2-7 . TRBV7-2 TGTGCCAGCAGCTGGGGGGGACAATTAGCCTACGAGCAGTACTTC CASSWGGQLAYEQYF
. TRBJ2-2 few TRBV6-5 TGTGCCAGCAGTTACTTGGACAGCCAGGGAGTCGGGGAGCTGTTTTTT CASSYLDSQGVGELFF
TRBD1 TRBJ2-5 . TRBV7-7 TGTGCTAGCAGCCAAACCGGGACAGTCCAAGAGACCCAGTACTTC CASSQTGTVQETQYF
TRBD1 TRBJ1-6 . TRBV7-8 TGTGCCAGCAGCCCGGACAGGGGAAATTCACCCCTCCACTTT CASSPDRGNSPLHF
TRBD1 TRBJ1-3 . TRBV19 TGTGCCACAAACGCCGGGACAGGGGTCGGAAACACCATATATTTT CATNAGTGVGNTIYF
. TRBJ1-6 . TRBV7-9 TGTGCCAGCGCCGACAGTAATTCACCCCTCCACTTT CASADSNSPLHF
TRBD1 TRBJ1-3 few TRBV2 TGTGCCAGCAAACCGGGACAGGGGACAGGAAACACCATATATTTT CASKPGQGTGNTIYF
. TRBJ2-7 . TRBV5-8 TGTGCCAGCAGCCCCGGCGGGGCAGGCCTCTCCTACGAGCAGTACTTC CASSPGGAGLSYEQYF
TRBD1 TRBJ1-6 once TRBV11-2 TGTGCCAGCAGCTTCGAGACAGGGTTGACTTCACCCCTCCACTTT CASSFETGLTSPLHF
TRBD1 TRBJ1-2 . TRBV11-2 TGTGCCAGCAGCTCCCCGAGGACAGGGGTTGGCTACACCTTC CASSSPRTGVGYTF